These T cell receptor beta chains were read from a single sample in a study of shared T cell receptors in the human thymus. The repertoire was sequenced with immunoSEQ multiplex PCR; TCRdb's copy has only in-frame clones and lacks some. The repertoire has about 730,000 clones, 75% to 90% of them found once; the top ten carry more than 0.008%. The sample was also linked to a second study, of human thymus T cells.

The source material was thymocytes. The receptors were sampled from a girl under three years old with a congenital heart defect. Each CDR3 is given with its conserved first and last residue. The D gene is left open where the match is weak. Not all rows give a size; the values are once, few, many and, for expanded clones, a class.

V gene	CDR3 length	clone size	J gene	D gene	CDR3 protein	CDR3 DNA
TRBV7-9	18	.	TRBJ1-1	.	CASSPNSPVGKATPEAFF	TGTGCCAGCAGCCCAAACAGTCCCGTCGGGAAAGCGACCCCTGAAGCTTTCTTT
TRBV10-3	13	.	TRBJ1-3	.	CAISKEFGNTIYF	TGTGCCATCAGTAAGGAGTTTGGAAACACCATATATTTT
TRBV5-1	15	.	TRBJ2-3	.	CASLEGGPSTDTQYF	TGCGCCAGCCTAGAGGGTGGACCTAGCACAGATACGCAGTATTTT
TRBV6-1	13	.	TRBJ2-7	TRBD1	CASSATGSYEQYF	TGTGCCAGCAGTGCGACAGGGTCCTACGAGCAGTACTTC
TRBV20-1	11	.	TRBJ1-1	.	CSATGNTEAFF	TGCAGTGCAACAGGGAACACTGAAGCTTTCTTT
TRBV7-8	15	.	TRBJ2-2	TRBD1	CASSLRSGGVGELFF	TGTGCCAGCAGCTTACGATCAGGGGGTGTCGGGGAGCTGTTTTTT
TRBV14	16	.	TRBJ2-2	TRBD2	CASSLQRGRDTGELFF	TGTGCCAGCAGCCTACAGCGGGGGCGCGACACCGGGGAGCTGTTTTTT
TRBV19	14	.	TRBJ1-4	.	CATRSSEGEEKLFF	TGTGCCACTCGATCCTCCGAGGGCGAGGAAAAACTGTTTTTT
TRBV5-8	11	.	TRBJ2-7	.	CASSPHRFQYF	TGTGCCAGCAGCCCACACAGGTTTCAGTACTTC
TRBV29-1	19	few	TRBJ2-5	.	CSVPHVHSGTPRYQETQYF	TGCAGCGTGCCCCACGTTCACTCCGGGACACCCCGGTACCAAGAGACCCAGTACTTC
TRBV18	15	few	TRBJ1-5	TRBD1	CASSRDRGGNQPQHF	TGTGCCAGCTCAAGGGACAGGGGAGGCAATCAGCCCCAGCATTTT
TRBV5-1	18	.	TRBJ1-1	TRBD1	CASSLEGCRTGGNTEAFF	TGCGCCAGCAGCTTAGAAGGGTGCCGAACAGGGGGAAACACTGAAGCTTTCTTT
TRBV9	19	.	TRBJ1-3	TRBD1	CASSVEVRDRVLSGNTIYF	TGTGCCAGCAGCGTAGAGGTGCGAGACAGGGTCCTCTCTGGAAACACCATATATTTT
TRBV4-1	12	.	TRBJ2-2	TRBD1	CASTGAAGELFF	TGCGCCAGTACAGGGGCGGCCGGGGAGCTGTTTTTT
TRBV18	16	.	TRBJ1-1	.	CASSPMARTLNTEAFF	TGTGCCAGCTCACCAATGGCCAGGACATTGAACACTGAAGCTTTCTTT
TRBV28	19	.	TRBJ1-6	.	CASSLILWQGGSYNSPLHF	TGTGCCAGCAGCCTTATCCTGTGGCAAGGGGGTTCCTATAATTCACCCCTCCACTTT
TRBV9	16	.	TRBJ1-2	TRBD1	CASSVSTGTETDGYTF	TGTGCCAGCAGCGTCAGTACCGGGACAGAAACTGATGGCTACACCTTC
TRBV5-1	15	.	TRBJ2-3	.	CASSSSPGRTDTQYF	TGCGCCAGCAGCTCTTCCCCGGGGAGGACAGATACGCAGTATTTT
TRBV29-1	16	.	TRBJ2-7	TRBD1	CSVEEGTGTLRYEQYF	TGCAGCGTTGAAGAAGGGACAGGGACTCTTCGATACGAGCAGTACTTC
TRBV29-1	15	.	TRBJ1-4	.	CSVELGRYPNEKLFF	TGCAGCGTTGAACTGGGGAGGTATCCTAATGAAAAACTGTTTTTT
TRBV30	20	.	TRBJ2-5	TRBD2	CAWSVLNLVGLAGIRETQYF	TGTGCCTGGAGTGTATTAAATCTAGTCGGGCTAGCGGGGATACGAGAGACCCAGTACTTC
TRBV19	13	.	TRBJ1-4	.	CASSMRGNEKLFF	TGTGCCAGTAGTATGCGGGGAAATGAAAAACTGTTTTTT
TRBV6-1	15	.	TRBJ1-2	TRBD1	CASSERQGDSDGYTF	TGTGCCAGCAGTGAGAGACAGGGGGATTCAGATGGCTACACCTTC
TRBV10-3	12	.	TRBJ1-3	.	CAIRTRGNTIYF	TGTGCCATAAGGACAAGGGGAAACACCATATATTTT
TRBV5-4	17	.	TRBJ1-3	.	CASSLGGEVRSGNTIYF	TGTGCCAGCAGCTTAGGGGGGGAAGTACGATCTGGAAACACCATATATTTT
TRBV19	11	.	TRBJ2-1	.	CASQANNEQFF	TGTGCCAGCCAAGCGAACAATGAGCAGTTCTTC
TRBV11-2	16	.	TRBJ2-7	.	CASSLGSRARRHEQYF	TGTGCCAGCAGCTTAGGATCCAGGGCTCGTCGGCACGAGCAGTACTTC
TRBV5-6	16	.	TRBJ2-2	TRBD1	CASSLSGQGYTGELFF	TGTGCCAGCAGCTTATCGGGACAGGGGTACACCGGGGAGCTGTTTTTT
TRBV7-2	12	.	TRBJ2-3	.	CASSLGSISQYF	TGTGCCAGCAGCTTAGGGTCTATAAGTCAGTATTTT
TRBV14	19	.	TRBJ1-1	.	CASSQANIVPGHHSLGAFF	TGTGCCAGCAGCCAAGCGAATATCGTCCCGGGACACCACTCCTTGGGAGCTTTCTTT
TRBV30	14	few	TRBJ2-5	TRBD1	CAWTGQGDQETQYF	TGTGCCTGGACGGGGCAGGGGGACCAAGAGACCCAGTACTTC
TRBV18	15	once	TRBJ2-6	.	CASSPTPAGANVLTF	TGTGCCAGCTCACCAACACCAGCTGGGGCCAACGTCCTGACTTTC
TRBV23-1	14	.	TRBJ1-3	.	CASSHPDIGNTIYF	TGCGCCAGCAGTCATCCGGACATTGGAAACACCATATATTTT
TRBV7-9	14	.	TRBJ2-7	.	CASSSYRVVYEQYF	TGTGCCAGCAGCTCGTACAGGGTTGTCTACGAGCAGTACTTC
TRBV5-1	15	.	TRBJ1-2	TRBD1	CASSYTGTGVYGYTF	TGCGCCAGCAGCTACACCGGGACAGGGGTCTATGGCTACACCTTC
TRBV28	12	.	TRBJ1-2	TRBD1	CASREKGAGYTF	TGTGCCAGCAGGGAAAAGGGGGCTGGCTACACCTTC
TRBV4-1	15	.	TRBJ2-1	TRBD2	CASSQGGGTPNEQFF	TGCGCCAGCAGCCAAGGGGGGGGGACTCCCAATGAGCAGTTCTTC
TRBV27	15	.	TRBJ2-3	.	CASSSNPTGTDTQYF	TGTGCCAGCAGTTCGAACCCTACAGGGACAGATACGCAGTATTTT
TRBV10-3	15	.	TRBJ2-2	.	CAISDLGGDTGELFF	TGTGCCATCAGTGATTTAGGAGGGGACACCGGGGAGCTGTTTTTT
TRBV7-7	16	.	TRBJ2-7	.	CASSVRAAGAFDEQYF	TGTGCTAGCAGCGTCCGGGCCGCAGGGGCTTTTGACGAGCAGTACTTC
TRBV5-1	15	.	TRBJ2-5	.	CASSLSSTWEETQYF	TGCGCCAGCAGCTTGAGTAGCACCTGGGAAGAGACCCAGTACTTC
TRBV4-1	15	.	TRBJ1-1	TRBD1	CASSQPDRVDTEAFF	TGCGCCAGCAGCCAACCCGACAGGGTCGACACTGAAGCTTTCTTT
TRBV25-1	13	.	TRBJ1-2	.	CASRGAGKDGYTF	TGTGCCAGCAGGGGGGCCGGGAAGGATGGCTACACCTTC
TRBV14	16	once	TRBJ2-7	TRBD1	CASSHRSGQGVVEQYF	TGTGCCAGCAGCCATCGGTCGGGACAGGGGGTTGTCGAGCAGTACTTC
TRBV12-5	16	.	TRBJ1-2	.	CASGLSREEANYGYTF	TGTGCTAGTGGACTGAGTAGGGAGGAAGCTAACTATGGCTACACCTTC
TRBV10-3	15	.	TRBJ1-1	.	CAISDPGLPPAEAFF	TGTGCCATCAGTGACCCCGGACTTCCTCCGGCGGAAGCTTTCTTT
TRBV27	15	.	TRBJ1-1	.	CASSLWGDSNTEAFF	TGTGCCAGCAGTCTATGGGGCGACAGTAACACTGAAGCTTTCTTT
TRBV7-2	13	once	TRBJ1-5	TRBD1	CATSGGSNQPQHF	TGTGCCACTTCAGGGGGCAGCAATCAGCCCCAGCATTTT
TRBV2	14	few	TRBJ2-1	TRBD2	CANLAGAQGGEQFF	TGTGCCAACCTAGCGGGGGCCCAGGGGGGTGAGCAGTTCTTC
TRBV4-1	15	.	TRBJ1-2	.	CASSQDIGGRGGYTF	TGCGCCAGCAGCCAAGACATCGGGGGGCGTGGTGGCTACACCTTC
TRBV14	15	.	TRBJ2-5	.	CASSQVATGMETQYF	TGTGCCAGCAGCCAAGTGGCTACAGGGATGGAGACCCAGTACTTC
TRBV2	15	.	TRBJ2-3	.	CASSALRGGDDTQYF	TGTGCCAGCAGCGCCCTGAGGGGGGGCGACGATACGCAGTATTTT
TRBV6-5	14	.	TRBJ1-5	TRBD1	CASSPGQGFKPQHF	TGTGCCAGCAGTCCGGGACAGGGGTTTAAGCCCCAGCATTTT